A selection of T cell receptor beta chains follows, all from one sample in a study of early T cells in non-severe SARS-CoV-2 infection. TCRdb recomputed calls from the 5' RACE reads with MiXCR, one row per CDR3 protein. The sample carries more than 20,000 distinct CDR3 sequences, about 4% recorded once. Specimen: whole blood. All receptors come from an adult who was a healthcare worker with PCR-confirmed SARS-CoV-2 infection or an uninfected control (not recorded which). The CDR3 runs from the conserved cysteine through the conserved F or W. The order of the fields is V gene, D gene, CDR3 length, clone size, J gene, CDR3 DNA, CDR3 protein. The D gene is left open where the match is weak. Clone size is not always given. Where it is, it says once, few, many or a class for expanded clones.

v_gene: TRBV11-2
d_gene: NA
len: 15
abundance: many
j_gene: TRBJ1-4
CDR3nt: TGTGCCAGCAGCTTCCAGGGAGTCACTAATGAAAAACTGTTTTTT
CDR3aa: CASSFQGVTNEKLFF

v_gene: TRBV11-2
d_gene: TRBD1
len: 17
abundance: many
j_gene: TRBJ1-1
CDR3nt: TGTGCCAGCAGCCAGAGACCCCCAAGGGGGCTCAACACTGAAGCTTTCTTT
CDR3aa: CASSQRPPRGLNTEAFF

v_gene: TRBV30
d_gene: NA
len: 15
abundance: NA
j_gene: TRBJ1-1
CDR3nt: TGTGCCTGGAGTGCAGAACACCTGGGACGGATTGAAGCTTTCTTT
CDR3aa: CAWSAEHLGRIEAFF

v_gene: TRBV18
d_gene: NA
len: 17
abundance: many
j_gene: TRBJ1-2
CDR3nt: TGTGCCAGCTCACCAACTCGATCGCCGCGCTCTAACTATGGCTACACCTTC
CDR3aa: CASSPTRSPRSNYGYTF

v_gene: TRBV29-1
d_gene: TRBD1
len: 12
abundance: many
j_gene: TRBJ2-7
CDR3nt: TGCAGCGTTCGGACAGGGACCTACGAGCAGTACTTC
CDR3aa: CSVRTGTYEQYF

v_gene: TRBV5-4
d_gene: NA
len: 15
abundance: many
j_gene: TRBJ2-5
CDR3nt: TGTGCCAGCAGCTTACCGGGGGAAAGGGGAGAGACCCAGTACTTC
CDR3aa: CASSLPGERGETQYF

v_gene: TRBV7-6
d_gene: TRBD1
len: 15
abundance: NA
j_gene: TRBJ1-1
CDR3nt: TGTGCCAGCAGCCTCGGACAGGGTTTCGACACTGAAGCTTTCTTT
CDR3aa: CASSLGQGFDTEAFF

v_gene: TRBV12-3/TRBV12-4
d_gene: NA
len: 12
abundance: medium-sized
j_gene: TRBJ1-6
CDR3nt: TGTGCCAGCAGTTTAATCCTGGACGCCCTCCACTTT
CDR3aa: CASSLILDALHF

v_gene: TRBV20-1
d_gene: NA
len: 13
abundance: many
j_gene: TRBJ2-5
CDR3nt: TGCAGTGCTCGGTTTGGGGGGCGAGAGACCCAGTACTTC
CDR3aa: CSARFGGRETQYF

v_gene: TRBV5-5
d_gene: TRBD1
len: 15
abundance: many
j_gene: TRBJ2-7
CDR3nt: TGTGCCAGCAGCGTACCGGGACAGGGCCTATACGAGCAGTACTTC
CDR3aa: CASSVPGQGLYEQYF

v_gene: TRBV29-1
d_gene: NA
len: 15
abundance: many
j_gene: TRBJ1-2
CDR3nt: TGCAGCGTTGAAGATCGAGGCGGACAGTTCTATGGCTACACCTTC
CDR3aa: CSVEDRGGQFYGYTF

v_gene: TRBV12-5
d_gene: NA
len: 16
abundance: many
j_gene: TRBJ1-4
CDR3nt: TGTGCTAGTGGAACCTCCTTTCGGGGGCGCGTTGAAAAACTGTTTTTT
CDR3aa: CASGTSFRGRVEKLFF

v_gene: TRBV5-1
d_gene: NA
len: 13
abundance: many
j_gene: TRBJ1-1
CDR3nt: TGCGCCAGCAGCTTGCTATCGAACACTGAAGCTTTCTTT
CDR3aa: CASSLLSNTEAFF

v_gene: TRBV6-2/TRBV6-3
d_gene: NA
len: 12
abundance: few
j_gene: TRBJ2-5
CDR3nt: TGTGCCACCCAGGAGGGGGGAGAGACCCAGTACTTC
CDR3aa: CATQEGGETQYF

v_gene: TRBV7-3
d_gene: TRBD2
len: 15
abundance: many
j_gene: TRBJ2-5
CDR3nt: TGTGCCAGCAGCTCCGGACTAGCGGGGGTCGGGACCCAGTACTTC
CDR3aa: CASSSGLAGVGTQYF

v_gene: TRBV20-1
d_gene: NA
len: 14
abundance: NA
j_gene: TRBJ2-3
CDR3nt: TGCAGTGCTGCAGGGGGGGCTAGCACAGATACGCAGTATTTT
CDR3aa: CSAAGGASTDTQYF

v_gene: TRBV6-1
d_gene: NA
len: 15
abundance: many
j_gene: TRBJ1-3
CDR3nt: TGTGCCAGCAGTGGACAGGATGACTCTGGAAACACCATATATTTT
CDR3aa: CASSGQDDSGNTIYF

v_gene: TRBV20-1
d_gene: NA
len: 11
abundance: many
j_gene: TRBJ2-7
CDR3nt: TGCAGTGCTAGAGGAGACTACGAGCAGTACTTC
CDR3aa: CSARGDYEQYF

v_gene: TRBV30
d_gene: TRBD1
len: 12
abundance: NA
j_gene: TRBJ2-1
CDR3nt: TGTGTCATCGGACAGGGGAGTACTGAGCAGTTCTTC
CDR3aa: CVIGQGSTEQFF

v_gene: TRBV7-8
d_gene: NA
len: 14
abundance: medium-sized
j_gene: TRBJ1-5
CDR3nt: TGTGCCAGCAGCTTAAGGCAGGGAGGGCAGCCCCAGCATTTT
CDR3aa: CASSLRQGGQPQHF

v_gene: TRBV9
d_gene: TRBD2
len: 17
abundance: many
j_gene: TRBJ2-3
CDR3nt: TGTGCCAGCAGCGTAGGACTAGCGGGAGGGAGCACAGATACGCAGTATTTT
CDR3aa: CASSVGLAGGSTDTQYF

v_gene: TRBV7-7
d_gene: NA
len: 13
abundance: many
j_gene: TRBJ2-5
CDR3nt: TGTGCTAGCAGCTCCCTGGAGGGAGAGACCCAGTACTTC
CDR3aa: CASSSLEGETQYF

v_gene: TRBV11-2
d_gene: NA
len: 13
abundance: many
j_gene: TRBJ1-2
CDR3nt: TGTGCCAGCAGCTTAGGTCGGAGCTATGGCTACACCTTC
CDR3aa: CASSLGRSYGYTF

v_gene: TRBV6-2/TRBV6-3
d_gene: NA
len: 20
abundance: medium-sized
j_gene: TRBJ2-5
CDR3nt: TGTGCCAGCAGTTACTCGAGGGCTCATACCCAGGGCCTCCTGGCGGAGACCCAGTACTTC
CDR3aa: CASSYSRAHTQGLLAETQYF

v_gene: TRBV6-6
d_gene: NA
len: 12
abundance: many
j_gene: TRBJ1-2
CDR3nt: TGTGCCAGCAGTTCGGGGAACTATGGCTACACCTTC
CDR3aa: CASSSGNYGYTF

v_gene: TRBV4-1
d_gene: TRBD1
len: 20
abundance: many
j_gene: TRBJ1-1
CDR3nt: TGCGCCAGCAGCCAAGATCCGGGGCGAAGACAGGGTGGTCGACACACTGAAGCTTTCTTT
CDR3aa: CASSQDPGRRQGGRHTEAFF

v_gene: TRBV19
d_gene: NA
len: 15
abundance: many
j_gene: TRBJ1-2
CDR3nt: TGTGCCAGTAGTATACCCGGGACCCCTGCCTATGGCTACACCTTC
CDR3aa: CASSIPGTPAYGYTF

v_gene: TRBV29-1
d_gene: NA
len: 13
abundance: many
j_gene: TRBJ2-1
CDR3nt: TGCAGCGTTGAAGATTGGAATGTACAGGTCGGGGATTTC
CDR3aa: CSVEDWNVQVGDF

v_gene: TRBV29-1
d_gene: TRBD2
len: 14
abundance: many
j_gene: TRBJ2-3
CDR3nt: TGCAGCGTTAGGCCTAGCGGGACCACAGATACGCAGTATTTT
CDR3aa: CSVRPSGTTDTQYF

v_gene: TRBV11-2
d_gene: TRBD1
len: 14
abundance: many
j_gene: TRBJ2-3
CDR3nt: TGTGCCAGCAGCCTGGGACAGGCCACAGATACGCAGTATTTT
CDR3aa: CASSLGQATDTQYF

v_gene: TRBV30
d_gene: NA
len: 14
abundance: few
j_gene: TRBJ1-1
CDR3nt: TGTGCCTGGAGTTACGGGGACCTGAACACTGAAGCTTTCTTT
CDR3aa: CAWSYGDLNTEAFF

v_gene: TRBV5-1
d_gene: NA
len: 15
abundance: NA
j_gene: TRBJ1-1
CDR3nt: TGCGCCAGCAGCCCGTCCCAGGGTATGGGTACTGAAGCTTTCTTT
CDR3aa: CASSPSQGMGTEAFF

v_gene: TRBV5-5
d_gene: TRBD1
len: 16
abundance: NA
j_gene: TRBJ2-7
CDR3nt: TGTGCCAGCAGCACCAACACAGCAGGGGGTCAACGCGAGCAGTACTTC
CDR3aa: CASSTNTAGGQREQYF

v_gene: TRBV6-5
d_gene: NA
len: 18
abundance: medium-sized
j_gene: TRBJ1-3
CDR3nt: TGTGCCAGCAGTCGATCGACCCAGCTCCTTCTCTCTGGAAACACCATATATTTT
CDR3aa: CASSRSTQLLLSGNTIYF

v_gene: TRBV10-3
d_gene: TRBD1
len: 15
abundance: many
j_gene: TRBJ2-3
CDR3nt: TGTGCCATCAGCCCTGACAGGGCCCAGGCAGATACGCAGTATTTT
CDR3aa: CAISPDRAQADTQYF

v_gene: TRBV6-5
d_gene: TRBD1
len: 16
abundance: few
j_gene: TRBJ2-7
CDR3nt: TGTGCCAGCAGCCCTAAGACAGGGGGCTTTCCCTACGAGCAGTACTTC
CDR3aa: CASSPKTGGFPYEQYF

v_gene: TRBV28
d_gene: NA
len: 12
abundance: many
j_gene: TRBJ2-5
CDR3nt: TGTGCCAGCAGTGAAATGGAGGGGACCCAGTACTTC
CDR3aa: CASSEMEGTQYF

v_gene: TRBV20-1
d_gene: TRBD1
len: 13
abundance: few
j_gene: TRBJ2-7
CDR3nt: TGCAGTGCCCAGATCCAGGGGGCTCACGAGCAGTACTTC
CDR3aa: CSAQIQGAHEQYF

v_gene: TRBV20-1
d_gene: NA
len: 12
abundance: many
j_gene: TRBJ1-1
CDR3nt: TGCAGTGCTTGGGGGGGCTTCACTGAAGCTTTCTTT
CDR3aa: CSAWGGFTEAFF

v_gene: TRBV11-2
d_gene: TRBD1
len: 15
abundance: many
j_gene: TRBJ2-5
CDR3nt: TGTGCCAGCAGCGTAGACAGGGGGTTTCAAGAGACCCAGTACTTC
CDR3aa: CASSVDRGFQETQYF

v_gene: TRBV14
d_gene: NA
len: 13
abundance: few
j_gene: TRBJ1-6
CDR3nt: TGTGCCAGCAGCCAAGTAGCTCAATCACCCCTCCACTTT
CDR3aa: CASSQVAQSPLHF

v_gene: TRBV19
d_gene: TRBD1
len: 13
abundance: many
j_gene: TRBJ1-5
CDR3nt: TGTGCCAGTAGACCTGACAGGGACCAGCCCCAGCATTTT
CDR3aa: CASRPDRDQPQHF

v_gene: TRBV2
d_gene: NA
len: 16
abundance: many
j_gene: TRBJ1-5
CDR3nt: TGTGCCAGCAGGCCTCGCGACAGCGGTTATTATCAGCCCCAGCATTTT
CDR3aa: CASRPRDSGYYQPQHF

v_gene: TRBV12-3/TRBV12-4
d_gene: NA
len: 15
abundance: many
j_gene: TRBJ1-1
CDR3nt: TGTGCCAGCAGCCCATTGCGACAGCGTAGCACTGAAGCTTTCTTT
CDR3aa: CASSPLRQRSTEAFF

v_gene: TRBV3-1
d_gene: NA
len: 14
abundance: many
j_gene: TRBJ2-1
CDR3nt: TGTGCCAGCAGCCAAGGGCCCGGCGGCAATGAGCAGTTCTTC
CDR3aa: CASSQGPGGNEQFF

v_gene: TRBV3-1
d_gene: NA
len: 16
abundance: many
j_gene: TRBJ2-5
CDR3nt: TGTGCCAGCAGCCAAGGTAGATTCCGGTACCAAGAGACCCAGTACTTC
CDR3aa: CASSQGRFRYQETQYF

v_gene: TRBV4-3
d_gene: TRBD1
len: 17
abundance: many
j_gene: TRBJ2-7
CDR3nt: TGCGCCAGCAGCCAAGGACCGGGACAGGGATTCTCCTACGAGCAGTACTTC
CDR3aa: CASSQGPGQGFSYEQYF

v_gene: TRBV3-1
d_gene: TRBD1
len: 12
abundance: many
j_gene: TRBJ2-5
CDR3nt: TGTGCCAGCGACAGGGGTCAAGAGACCCAGTACTTC
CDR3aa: CASDRGQETQYF

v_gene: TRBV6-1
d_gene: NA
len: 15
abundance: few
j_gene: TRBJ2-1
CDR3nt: TGTGCCAGCAGTGAAGGAGAGGGGTCATCCAATGAGCAGTTCTTC
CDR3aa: CASSEGEGSSNEQFF

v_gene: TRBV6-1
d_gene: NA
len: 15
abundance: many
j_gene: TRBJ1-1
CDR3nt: TGTGCCAGCAGGGGCGGAACGAAGAAGGACACTGAAGCTTTCTTT
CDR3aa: CASRGGTKKDTEAFF

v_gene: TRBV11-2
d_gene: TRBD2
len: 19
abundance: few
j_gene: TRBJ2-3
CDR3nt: TGTGCCAGCAGCCGAACGACGGCTAGCGGGGTTCATCGCACAGATACGCAGTATTTT
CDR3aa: CASSRTTASGVHRTDTQYF

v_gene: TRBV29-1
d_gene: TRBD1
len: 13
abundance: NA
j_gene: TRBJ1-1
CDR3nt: TGCAGCGTTCAGGGGGCGAGCGGCACTGAAGCTTTCTTT
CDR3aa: CSVQGASGTEAFF

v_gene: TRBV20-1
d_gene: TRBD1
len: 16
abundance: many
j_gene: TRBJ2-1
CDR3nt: TGCAGTGCTAGAGATCGATTGGGGACAGGGTTCAATGAGCAGTTCTTC
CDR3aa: CSARDRLGTGFNEQFF

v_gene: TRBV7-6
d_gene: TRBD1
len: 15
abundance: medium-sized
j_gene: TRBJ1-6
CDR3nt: TGTGCCAGCAGACCTGGGACAGACTATAATTCACCCCTCCACTTT
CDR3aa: CASRPGTDYNSPLHF

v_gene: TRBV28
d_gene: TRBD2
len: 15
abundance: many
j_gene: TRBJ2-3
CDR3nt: TGTGCCAGCAGTTCTTTAGCGGGGGGGCGAGATACGCAGTATTTT
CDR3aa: CASSSLAGGRDTQYF

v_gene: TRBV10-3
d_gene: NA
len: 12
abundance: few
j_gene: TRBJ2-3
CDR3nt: TGTGCCATCAGTGAGTACAGGGATACGCAGTATTTT
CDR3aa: CAISEYRDTQYF

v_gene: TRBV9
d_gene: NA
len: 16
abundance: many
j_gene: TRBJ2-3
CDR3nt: TGTGCCAGCAGCGTAGAACCAGGAGGAAGAACAGATACGCAGTATTTT
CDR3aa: CASSVEPGGRTDTQYF

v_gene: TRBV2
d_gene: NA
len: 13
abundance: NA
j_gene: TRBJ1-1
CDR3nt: TGTGCCAGCAGTCGGACCCGGAACACTGAAGCTTTCTTT
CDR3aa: CASSRTRNTEAFF

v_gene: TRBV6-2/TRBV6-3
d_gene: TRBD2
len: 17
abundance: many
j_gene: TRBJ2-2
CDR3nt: TGTGCCAGCAGTTATCTCCCCGGGACTAGCAGCACCGGGGAGCTGTTTTTT
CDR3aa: CASSYLPGTSSTGELFF

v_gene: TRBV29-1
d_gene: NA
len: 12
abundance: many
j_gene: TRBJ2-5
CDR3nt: TGCAGCGGGACACCATCCCAAGAGACCCAGTACTTC
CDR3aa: CSGTPSQETQYF